The following is a TCR beta chain sequence with its context. These data originate in a study of blood T cell repertoires in COVID-19. The protocol was immunoSEQ multiplex PCR, while the TCRdb copy is restricted to in-frame clones and leaves out a portion. The sample has roughly 87,000 clones; around 85% are singletons. Germline V gives CDR1 MGHDK, CDR2 SYGVNS. The CDR3 has 14 residues. Trimming removed 3 bases at V and 8 bases at J, with 14 bases between. The clonotype was recovered from a woman of 80 years or more with COVID-19, enrolled during active disease. Sample: peripheral blood. V is TRBV25-1 and J is TRBJ2-1; tentatively, D is TRBD1 (6 bases). This CDR3 is CASSELSGVDEQFF. The CDR3 DNA reads as TGTGCCAGCAGTGAGCTATCAGGGGTGGATGAGCAGTTCTTC.